This T cell receptor (beta chain) comes out of a study of spatial heterogeneity in lung cancer. Study summary: When follow-up PBMC samples existed, they were sequenced (at a median of around 2 years after resection). Alpha-chain sequences were consistently detected less often than beta-chain sequences. General study points: In blood, ubiquitous expanded tumor TCRs appeared more at resection than follow-up.

Stated time point: blood at routine non-recurrence follow-up after resection. This CDR3 has 14 residues. Germline CDR1 and CDR2: KGHSH and LQKENI. Trimming removed 8 bases from V and 4 bases from J; junction bases left unmatched: 5. This clonotype was observed many times. Antigen specificity is unknown. TCR cDNA molecules each had a unique molecular identifier. TCRdb independently ran MiXCR on the 5' RACE reads; one entry per CDR3 protein. The sample has over 45,000 distinct CDR3 sequences; over 9.5% are singletons. The specimen was PBMCs, collected at follow-up. The chain has TRBV18 and TRBJ2-1, with 10 bases aligning to TRBD1. The receptor was isolated from a male donor with early-stage non-small cell lung cancer. CDR3 amino acids: CASQGTGVYNEQFF. CDR3 DNA: TGTGCCAGCCAGGGGACAGGGGTATACAATGAGCAGTTCTTC.